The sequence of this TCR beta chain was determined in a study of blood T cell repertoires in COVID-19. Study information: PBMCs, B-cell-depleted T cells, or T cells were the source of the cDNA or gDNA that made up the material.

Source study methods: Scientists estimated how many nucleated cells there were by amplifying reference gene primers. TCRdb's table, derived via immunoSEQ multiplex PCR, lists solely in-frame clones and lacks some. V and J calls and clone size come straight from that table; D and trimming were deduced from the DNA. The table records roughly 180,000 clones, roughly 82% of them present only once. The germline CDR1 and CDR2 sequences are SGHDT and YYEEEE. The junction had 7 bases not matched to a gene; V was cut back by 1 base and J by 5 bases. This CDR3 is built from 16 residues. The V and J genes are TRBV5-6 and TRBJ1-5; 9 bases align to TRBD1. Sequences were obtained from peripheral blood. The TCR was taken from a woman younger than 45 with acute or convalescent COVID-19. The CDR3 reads CASSLLDRGKDQPQHF. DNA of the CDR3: TGTGCCAGCAGCTTGCTGGACAGGGGAAAAGATCAGCCCCAGCATTTT.